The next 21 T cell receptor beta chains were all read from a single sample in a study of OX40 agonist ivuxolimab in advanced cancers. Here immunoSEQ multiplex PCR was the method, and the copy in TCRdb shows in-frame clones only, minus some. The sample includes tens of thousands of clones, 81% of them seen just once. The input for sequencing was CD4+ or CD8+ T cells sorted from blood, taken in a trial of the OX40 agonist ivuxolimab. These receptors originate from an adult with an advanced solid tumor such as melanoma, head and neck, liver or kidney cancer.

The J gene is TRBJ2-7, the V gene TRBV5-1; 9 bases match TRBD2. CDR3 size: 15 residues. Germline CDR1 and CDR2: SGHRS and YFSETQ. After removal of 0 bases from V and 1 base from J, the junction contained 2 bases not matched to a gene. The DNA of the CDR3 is TGCGCCAGCAGCTTGGGACTAGCGGTATCCTACGAGCAGTACTTC. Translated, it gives CASSLGLAVSYEQYF. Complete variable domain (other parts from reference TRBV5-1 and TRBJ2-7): KAGVTQTPRYLIKTRGQQVTLSCSPISGHRSVSWYQQTPGQGLQFLFEYFSETQRNKGNFPGRFSGRQFSNSRSEMNVSTLELGDSALYLCASSLGLAVSYEQYFGPGTRLTVT.

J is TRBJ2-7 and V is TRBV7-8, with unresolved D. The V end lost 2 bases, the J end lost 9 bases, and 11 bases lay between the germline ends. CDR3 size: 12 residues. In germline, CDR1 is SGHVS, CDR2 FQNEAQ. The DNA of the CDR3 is TGTGCCAGCAGCTTACCTTCCAGTGTGCAGTACTTC. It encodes CASSLPSSVQYF.

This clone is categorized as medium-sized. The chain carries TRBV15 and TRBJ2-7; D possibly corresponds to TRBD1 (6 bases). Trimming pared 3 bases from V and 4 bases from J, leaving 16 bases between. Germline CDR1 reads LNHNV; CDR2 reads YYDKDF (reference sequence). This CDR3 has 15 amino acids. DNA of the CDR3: TGTGCCACCAGCAGTCCCGGACAGAAAGAGTACGAGCAGTACTTC. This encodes CATSSPGQKEYEQYF.

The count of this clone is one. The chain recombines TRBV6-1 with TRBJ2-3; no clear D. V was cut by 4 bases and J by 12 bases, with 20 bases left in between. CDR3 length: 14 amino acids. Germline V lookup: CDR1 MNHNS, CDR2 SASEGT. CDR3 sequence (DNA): TGTGCCAGCAGTGTAAAGGACCCAGTAAGGAGTCAGTATTTT. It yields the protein CASSVKDPVRSQYF.

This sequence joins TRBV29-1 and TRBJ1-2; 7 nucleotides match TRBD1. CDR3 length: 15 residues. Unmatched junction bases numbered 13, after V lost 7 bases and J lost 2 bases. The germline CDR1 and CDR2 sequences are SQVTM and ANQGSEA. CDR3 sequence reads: CSAETTTGSNYGYTF. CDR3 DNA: TGCAGCGCCGAGACGACGACAGGGTCCAACTATGGCTACACCTTC.

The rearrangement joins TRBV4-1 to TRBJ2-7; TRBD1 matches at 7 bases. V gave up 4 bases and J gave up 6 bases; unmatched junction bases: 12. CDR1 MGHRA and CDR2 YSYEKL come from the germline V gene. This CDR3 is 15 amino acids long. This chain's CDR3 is CASSPTQGVPGEQYF. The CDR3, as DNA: TGCGCCAGCAGCCCGACCCAGGGGGTTCCTGGCGAGCAGTACTTC.

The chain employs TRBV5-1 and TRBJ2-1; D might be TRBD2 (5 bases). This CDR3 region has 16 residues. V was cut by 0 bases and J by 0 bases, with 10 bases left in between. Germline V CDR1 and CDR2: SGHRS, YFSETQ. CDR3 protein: CASSLAGGSSYNEQFF. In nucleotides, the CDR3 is TGCGCCAGCAGCTTGGCCGGTGGGAGCTCCTACAATGAGCAGTTCTTC. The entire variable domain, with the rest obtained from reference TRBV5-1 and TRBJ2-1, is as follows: KAGVTQTPRYLIKTRGQQVTLSCSPISGHRSVSWYQQTPGQGLQFLFEYFSETQRNKGNFPGRFSGRQFSNSRSEMNVSTLELGDSALYLCASSLAGGSSYNEQFFGPGTRLTVL.

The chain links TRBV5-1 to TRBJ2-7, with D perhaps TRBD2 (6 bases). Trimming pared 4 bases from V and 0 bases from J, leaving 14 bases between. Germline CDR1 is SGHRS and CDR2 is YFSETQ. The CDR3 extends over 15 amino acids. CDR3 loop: CASSQAPSDSYEQYF. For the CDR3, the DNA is TGCGCCAGCAGCCAGGCCCCTAGCGACTCCTACGAGCAGTACTTC. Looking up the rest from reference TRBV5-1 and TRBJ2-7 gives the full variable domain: KAGVTQTPRYLIKTRGQQVTLSCSPISGHRSVSWYQQTPGQGLQFLFEYFSETQRNKGNFPGRFSGRQFSNSRSEMNVSTLELGDSALYLCASSQAPSDSYEQYFGPGTRLTVT.

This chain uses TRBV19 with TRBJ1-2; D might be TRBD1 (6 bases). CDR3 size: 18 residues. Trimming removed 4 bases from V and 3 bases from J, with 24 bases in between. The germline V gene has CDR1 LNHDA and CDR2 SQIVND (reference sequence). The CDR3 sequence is CASSTVTGTISSDYGYTF. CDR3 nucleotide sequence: TGTGCCAGTAGTACCGTGACTGGGACAATAAGTTCAGACTATGGCTACACCTTC.

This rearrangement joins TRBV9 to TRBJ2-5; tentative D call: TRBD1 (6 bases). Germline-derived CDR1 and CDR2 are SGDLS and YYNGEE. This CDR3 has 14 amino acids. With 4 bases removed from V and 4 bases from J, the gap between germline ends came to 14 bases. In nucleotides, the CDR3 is TGTGCCAGCAGCCCAGGGGCAGGGAGAGAGACCCAGTACTTC. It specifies CASSPGAGRETQYF.

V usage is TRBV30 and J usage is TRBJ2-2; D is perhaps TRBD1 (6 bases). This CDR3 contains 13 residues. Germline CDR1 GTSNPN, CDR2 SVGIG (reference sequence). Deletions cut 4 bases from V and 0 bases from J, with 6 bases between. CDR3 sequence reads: CAWTGANTGELFF. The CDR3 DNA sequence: TGTGCCTGGACAGGGGCGAACACCGGGGAGCTGTTTTTT.

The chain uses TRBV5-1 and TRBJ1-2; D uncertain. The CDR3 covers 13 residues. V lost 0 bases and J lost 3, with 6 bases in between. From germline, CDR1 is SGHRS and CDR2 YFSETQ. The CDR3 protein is CASSLGGDYGYTF. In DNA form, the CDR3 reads TGCGCCAGCAGCTTGGGGGGTGACTATGGCTACACCTTC.

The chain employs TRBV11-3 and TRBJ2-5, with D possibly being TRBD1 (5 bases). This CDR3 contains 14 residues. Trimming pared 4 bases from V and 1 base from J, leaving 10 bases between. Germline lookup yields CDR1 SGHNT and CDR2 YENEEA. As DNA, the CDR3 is TGTGCCAGCAGCTGGGGCAGCCTCCAAGAGACCCAGTACTTC. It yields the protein CASSWGSLQETQYF.

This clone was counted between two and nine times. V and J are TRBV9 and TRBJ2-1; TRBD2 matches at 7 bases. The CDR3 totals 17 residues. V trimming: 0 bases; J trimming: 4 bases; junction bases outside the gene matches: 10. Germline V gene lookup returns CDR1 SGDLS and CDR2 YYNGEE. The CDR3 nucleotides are TGTGCCAGCAGCGTAGGTCGAGCGGGGAGCCTTTACAATGAGCAGTTCTTC. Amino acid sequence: CASSVGRAGSLYNEQFF.

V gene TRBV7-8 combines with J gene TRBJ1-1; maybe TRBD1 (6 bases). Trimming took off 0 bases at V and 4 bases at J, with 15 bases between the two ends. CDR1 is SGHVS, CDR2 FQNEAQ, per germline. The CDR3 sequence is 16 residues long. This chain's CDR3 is CASSLAGATGFTEAFF. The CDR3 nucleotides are TGTGCCAGCAGCTTAGCTGGGGCTACAGGGTTCACTGAAGCTTTCTTT.

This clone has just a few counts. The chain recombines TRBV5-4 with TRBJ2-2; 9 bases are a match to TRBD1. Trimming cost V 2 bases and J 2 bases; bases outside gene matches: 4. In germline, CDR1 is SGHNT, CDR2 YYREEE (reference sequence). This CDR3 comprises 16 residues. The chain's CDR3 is CASSLKQGANTGELFF. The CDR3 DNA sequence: TGTGCCAGCAGCTTAAAACAGGGGGCAAACACCGGGGAGCTGTTTTTT.

The chain's CDR3 is CASSPDRVQPQHF. CDR3 coding DNA: TGTGCCAGCAGCCCGGACAGGGTTCAGCCCCAGCATTTT. The chain joins TRBV6-5 to TRBJ1-5; TRBD1 agrees at 8 bases. After removal of 6 bases from V and 6 bases from J, the junction contained 4 bases not matched to a gene. CDR3 length: 13 residues. The germline V gene encodes CDR1 MNHEY and CDR2 SVGAGI.

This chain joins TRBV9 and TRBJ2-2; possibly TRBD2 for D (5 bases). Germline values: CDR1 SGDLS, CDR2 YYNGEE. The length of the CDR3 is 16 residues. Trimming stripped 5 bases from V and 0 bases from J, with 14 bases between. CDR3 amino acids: CASSLMTGTNTGELFF. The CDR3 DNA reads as TGTGCCAGCAGTCTTATGACCGGGACGAACACCGGGGAGCTGTTTTTT.

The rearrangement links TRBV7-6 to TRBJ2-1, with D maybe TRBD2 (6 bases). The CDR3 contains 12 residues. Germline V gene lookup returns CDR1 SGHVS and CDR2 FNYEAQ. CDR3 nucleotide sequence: TGTGCGGTGCGGGGCGCCTACAATGAGCAGTTCTTC. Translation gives CAVRGAYNEQFF.

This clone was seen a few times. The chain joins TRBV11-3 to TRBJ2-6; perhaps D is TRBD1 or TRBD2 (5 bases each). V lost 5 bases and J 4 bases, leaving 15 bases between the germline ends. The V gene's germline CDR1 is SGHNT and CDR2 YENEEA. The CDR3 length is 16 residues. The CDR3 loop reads CASSPGSYSGANVLTF. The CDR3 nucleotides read TGTGCCAGCAGCCCAGGGAGTTACTCCGGGGCCAACGTCCTGACTTTC.

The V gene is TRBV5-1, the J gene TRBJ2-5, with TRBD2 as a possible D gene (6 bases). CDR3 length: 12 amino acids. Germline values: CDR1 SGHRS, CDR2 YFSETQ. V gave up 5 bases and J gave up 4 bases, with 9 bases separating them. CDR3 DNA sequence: TGCGCCAGCAGTCGGGGAGGAGAGACCCAGTACTTC. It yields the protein CASSRGGETQYF.